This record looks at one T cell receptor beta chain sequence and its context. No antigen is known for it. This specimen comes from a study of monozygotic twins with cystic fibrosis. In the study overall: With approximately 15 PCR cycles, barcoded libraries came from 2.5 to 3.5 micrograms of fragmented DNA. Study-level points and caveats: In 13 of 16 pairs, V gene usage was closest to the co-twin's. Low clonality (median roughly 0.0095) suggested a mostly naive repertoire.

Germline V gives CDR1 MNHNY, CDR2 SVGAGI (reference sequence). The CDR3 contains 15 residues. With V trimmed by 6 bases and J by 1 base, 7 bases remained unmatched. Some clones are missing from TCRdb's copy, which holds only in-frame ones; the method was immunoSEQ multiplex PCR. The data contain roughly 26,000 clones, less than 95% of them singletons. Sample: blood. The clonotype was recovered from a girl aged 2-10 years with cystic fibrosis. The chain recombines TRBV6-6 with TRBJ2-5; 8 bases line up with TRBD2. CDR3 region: CASSISAGGQETQYF. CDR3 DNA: TGTGCCAGCAGCATATCGGCGGGGGGCCAAGAGACCCAGTACTTC.